The subject of this entry is one T cell receptor beta chain. Its antigen is still unknown. CDR1 and CDR2 (germline): SEHNR, FQNEAQ (reference sequence). V lost 5 bases, J lost 2 bases, and 8 bases stayed unmatched. The CDR3 runs to 16 residues. These data come from a study of T cell responses to AZD1222 COVID-19 vaccine. Study-level points and caveats: Spike was spanned by vaccine-associated CD4 TCRs, with dominance at 160-218 and 743-854.

Sequencing used immunoSEQ multiplex PCR; TCRdb keeps in-frame clones, though not all of them. The sample records 130,000 to 150,000 clones, around 90% being singletons. Sequenced material: peripheral blood, taken 28 days after the second AZD1222 dose. The sequence derives from an adult who received the AZD1222 COVID-19 vaccine. V and J are TRBV7-9 and TRBJ2-3; TRBD2 aligns across 9 bases. The CDR3 DNA is TGTGCCAGCAGCCCTGATAGCGGGAGAAACACAGATACGCAGTATTTT. It codes for CASSPDSGRNTDTQYF.